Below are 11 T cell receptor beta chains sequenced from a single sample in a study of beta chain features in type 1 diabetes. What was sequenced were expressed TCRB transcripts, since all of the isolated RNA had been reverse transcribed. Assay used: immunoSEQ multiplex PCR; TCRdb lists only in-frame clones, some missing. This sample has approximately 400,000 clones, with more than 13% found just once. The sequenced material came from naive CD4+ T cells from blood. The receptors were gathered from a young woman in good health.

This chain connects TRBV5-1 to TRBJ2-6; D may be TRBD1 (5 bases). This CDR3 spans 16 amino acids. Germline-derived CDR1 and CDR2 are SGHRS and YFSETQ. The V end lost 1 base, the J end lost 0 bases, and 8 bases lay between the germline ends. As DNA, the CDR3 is TGCGCCAGCAGCTTGAACCAGGGCTCTGGGGCCAACGTCCTGACTTTC. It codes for CASSLNQGSGANVLTF.

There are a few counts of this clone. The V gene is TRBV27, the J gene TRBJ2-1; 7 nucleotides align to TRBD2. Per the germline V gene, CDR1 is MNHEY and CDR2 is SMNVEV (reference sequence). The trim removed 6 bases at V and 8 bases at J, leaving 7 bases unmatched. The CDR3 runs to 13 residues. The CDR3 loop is CASSHHTSDEQFF. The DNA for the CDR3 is TGTGCCAGCAGCCATCACACTAGCGATGAGCAGTTCTTC.

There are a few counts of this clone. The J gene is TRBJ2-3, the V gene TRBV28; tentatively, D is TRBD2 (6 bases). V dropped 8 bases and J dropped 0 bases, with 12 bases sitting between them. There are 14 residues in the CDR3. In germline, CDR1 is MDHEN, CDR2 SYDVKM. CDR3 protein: CASLSGTSTDTQYF. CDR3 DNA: TGTGCCAGCCTTAGCGGAACGAGCACAGATACGCAGTATTTT.

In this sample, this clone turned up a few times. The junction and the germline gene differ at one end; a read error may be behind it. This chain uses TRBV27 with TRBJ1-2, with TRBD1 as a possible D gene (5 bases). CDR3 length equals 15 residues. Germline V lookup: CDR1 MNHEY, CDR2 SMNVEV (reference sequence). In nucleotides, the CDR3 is TGTGCCAGCAGTTTATCAGGGGTCCACCCCGATGGGCCAAACTTC. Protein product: CASSLSGVHPDGPNF.

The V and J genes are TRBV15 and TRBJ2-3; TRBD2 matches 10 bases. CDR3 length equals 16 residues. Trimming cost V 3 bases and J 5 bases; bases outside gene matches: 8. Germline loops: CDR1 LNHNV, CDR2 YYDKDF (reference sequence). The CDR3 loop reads CATSSGSGGKGDTQYF. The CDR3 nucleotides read TGTGCCACCAGCAGCGGTAGCGGGGGGAAAGGAGATACGCAGTATTTT.

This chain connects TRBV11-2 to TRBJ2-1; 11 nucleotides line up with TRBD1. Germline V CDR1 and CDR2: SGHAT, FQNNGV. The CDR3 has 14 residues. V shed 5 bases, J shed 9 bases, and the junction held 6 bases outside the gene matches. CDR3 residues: CASSPGTGGGEQFF. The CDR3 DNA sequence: TGTGCCAGCAGCCCCGGGACAGGGGGGGGTGAGCAGTTCTTC.

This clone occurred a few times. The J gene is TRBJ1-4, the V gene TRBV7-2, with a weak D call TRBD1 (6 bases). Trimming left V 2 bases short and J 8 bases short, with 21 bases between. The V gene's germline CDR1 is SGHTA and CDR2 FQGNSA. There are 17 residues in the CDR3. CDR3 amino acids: CASSLNPTAQGWEKLFF. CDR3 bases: TGTGCCAGCAGCTTAAACCCCACGGCACAGGGATGGGAAAAACTGTTTTTT.

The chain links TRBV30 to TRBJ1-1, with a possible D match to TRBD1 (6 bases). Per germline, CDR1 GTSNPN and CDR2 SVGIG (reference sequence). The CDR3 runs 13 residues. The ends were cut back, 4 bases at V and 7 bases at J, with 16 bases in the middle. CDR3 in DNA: TGTGCCTGGACTGGGGGAGGGGGAATTGAAGCTTTCTTT. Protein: CAWTGGGGIEAFF.

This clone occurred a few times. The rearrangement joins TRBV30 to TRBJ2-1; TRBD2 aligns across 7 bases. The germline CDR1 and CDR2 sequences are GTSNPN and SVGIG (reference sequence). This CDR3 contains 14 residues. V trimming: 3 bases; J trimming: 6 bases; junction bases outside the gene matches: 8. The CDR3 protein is CAWSANLAANEQFF. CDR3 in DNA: TGTGCCTGGAGCGCCAACCTAGCGGCCAATGAGCAGTTCTTC.

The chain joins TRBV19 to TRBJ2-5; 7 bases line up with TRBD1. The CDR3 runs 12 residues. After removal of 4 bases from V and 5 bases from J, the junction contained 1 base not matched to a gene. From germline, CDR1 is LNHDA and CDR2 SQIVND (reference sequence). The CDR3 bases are TGTGCCAGTAGTACCAGGGGGGAGACCCAGTACTTC. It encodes CASSTRGETQYF.

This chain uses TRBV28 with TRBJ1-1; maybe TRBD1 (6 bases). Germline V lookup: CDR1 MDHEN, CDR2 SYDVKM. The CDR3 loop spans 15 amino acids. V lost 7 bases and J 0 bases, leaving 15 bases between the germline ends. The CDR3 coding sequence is TGTGCCAGCAACCGTGACAGGCCGATGAACACTGAAGCTTTCTTT. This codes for CASNRDRPMNTEAFF.